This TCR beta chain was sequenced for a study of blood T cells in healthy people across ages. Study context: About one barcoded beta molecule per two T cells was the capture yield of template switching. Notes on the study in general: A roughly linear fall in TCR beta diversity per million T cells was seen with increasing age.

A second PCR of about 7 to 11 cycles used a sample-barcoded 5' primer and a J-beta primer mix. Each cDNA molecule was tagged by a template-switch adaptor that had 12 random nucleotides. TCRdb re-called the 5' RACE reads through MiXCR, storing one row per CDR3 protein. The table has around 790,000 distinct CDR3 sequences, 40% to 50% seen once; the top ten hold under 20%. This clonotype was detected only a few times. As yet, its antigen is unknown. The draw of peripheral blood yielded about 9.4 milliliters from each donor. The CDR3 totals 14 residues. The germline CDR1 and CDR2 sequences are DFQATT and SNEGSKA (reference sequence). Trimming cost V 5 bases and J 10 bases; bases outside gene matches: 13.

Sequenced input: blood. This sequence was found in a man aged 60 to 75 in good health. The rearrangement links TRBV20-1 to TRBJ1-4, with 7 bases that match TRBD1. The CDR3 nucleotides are TGCAGTGCTCCCTCAGGGGGTCCGTGGGGAAAACTGTTTTTT. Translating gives CSAPSGGPWGKLFF.